Each of the 18 T cell receptor beta chains below was sequenced from the same sample in a study of blood T cell repertoires in COVID-19. Method: immunoSEQ multiplex PCR; TCRdb's copy keeps in-frame clones and lacks some. The profile shows over 350,000 clones, roughly 90% of them singletons. The sequenced sample consisted of peripheral blood. The receptors come from a woman aged 30 to 39 with acute or convalescent COVID-19.

The rearrangement links TRBV11-3 to TRBJ2-2, with D maybe TRBD2 (5 bases). The CDR3 totals 13 residues. CDR1 is SGHNT and CDR2 is YENEEA in the germline V gene. The ends were cut back, 1 base at V and 7 bases at J, with 7 bases in the middle. As DNA, the CDR3 is TGTGCCAGCAGCTTAGTTCGGGACGGGGAGCTGTTTTTT. Protein: CASSLVRDGELFF. Full variable domain (missing parts from reference TRBV11-3 and TRBJ2-2): EAGVVQSPRYKIIEKKQPVAFWCNPISGHNTLYWYLQNLGQGPELLIRYENEEAVDDSQLPKDRFSAERLKGVDSTLKIQPAELGDSAVYLCASSLVRDGELFFGEGSRLTVL.

This clone was picked up a small number of times. The same CDR3 is also encoded by other DNA sequences in this sample. The chain is built from TRBV18 and TRBJ1-1; 7 bases match TRBD1. CDR3 length: 14 amino acids. The trim removed 6 bases at V and 0 bases at J, leaving 4 bases unmatched. Germline V gene lookup returns CDR1 KGHSH and CDR2 LQKENI. The CDR3 reads CASSQQGMNTEAFF. For the CDR3, the DNA is TGTGCCAGCTCGCAACAGGGGATGAACACTGAAGCTTTCTTT.

V is TRBV11-2 and J is TRBJ2-1; TRBD2 aligns across 10 bases. After removal of 2 bases from V and 4 bases from J, the junction contained 8 bases not matched to a gene. Germline V gene sequence: CDR1 SGHAT, CDR2 FQNNGV. The CDR3 contains 17 residues. The CDR3 spells CASSLTPSGGRYNEQFF. CDR3 in DNA: TGTGCCAGCAGCTTAACGCCTAGCGGGGGTCGGTACAATGAGCAGTTCTTC.

The V call is TRBV29-1, the J call TRBJ2-3, with a possible D match to TRBD1 (6 bases). The CDR3 covers 14 residues. CDR1 and CDR2 from the germline V gene are SQVTM and ANQGSEA. The CDR3 region is CSATGPAAVGTQYF. CDR3 nucleotide sequence: TGCAGTGCCACAGGGCCCGCGGCAGTAGGTACGCAGTATTTT.

The genes are TRBV6-5 and TRBJ1-5, with a tentative D call TRBD1 (6 bases). The CDR3 is made up of 15 amino acids. Trimming stripped 6 bases from V and 5 bases from J, with 17 bases between. Looked up from germline, CDR1 is MNHEY and CDR2 is SVGAGI. CDR3 region: CASSRPTGKDQPQHF. The DNA for the CDR3 is TGTGCCAGCAGCCGCCCGACAGGAAAAGATCAGCCCCAGCATTTT.

CDR3 region: CASSLVGSSYEQYF. In DNA form, the CDR3 reads TGTGCCAGCAGCCTTGTTGGGAGCTCCTACGAGCAGTACTTC. The J gene is TRBJ2-7, the V gene TRBV9, with a tentative D call TRBD2 (5 bases). The germline gives CDR1 SGDLS, CDR2 YYNGEE. CDR3 size: 14 residues. Trimming cost V 4 bases and J 0 bases, with 11 bases left between them.

The chain uses TRBV7-2 and TRBJ1-1; tentatively, D is TRBD1 (5 bases). CDR3 length: 14 residues. V lost 3 bases and J lost 4, with 12 bases in between. From germline, CDR1 is SGHTA and CDR2 FQGNSA. In DNA, the CDR3 is TGTGCCAGCAGCTTCGGGGGAAAGGGCACTGAAGCTTTCTTT. It translates to CASSFGGKGTEAFF.

V is TRBV6-5 and J is TRBJ1-6; D is unresolved. This CDR3 contains 13 residues. V lost 6 bases and J lost 7, with 10 bases in between. The germline V gene has CDR1 MNHEY and CDR2 SVGAGI. The CDR3 loop is CASRKARNSPLHF. CDR3 nucleotide sequence: TGTGCCAGCAGAAAGGCGAGGAATTCACCCCTCCACTTT.

The gene calls are TRBV6-5 and TRBJ1-1; 10 positions match TRBD1. The CDR3 consists of 15 residues. The germline V gene has CDR1 MNHEY and CDR2 SVGAGI. V was pared by 6 bases and J by 5 bases, with 9 bases of the junction left unmatched. CDR3 nucleotides: TGTGCCAGCAGACTGACAGGGGGCGAATATACTGAAGCTTTCTTT. This codes for CASRLTGGEYTEAFF.

V is TRBV7-3 and J is TRBJ2-1; tentatively, D is TRBD2 (7 bases). Deletions cut 2 bases from V and 9 bases from J, with 14 bases between. This CDR3 is built from 14 residues. CDR1 is SGHTA and CDR2 is FQGTGA in the germline V gene. In DNA, the CDR3 is TGTGCCAGCAGCTTATTTGCGGGGGCAGGTGAGCAGTTCTTC. Its protein product is CASSLFAGAGEQFF.

The V call is TRBV7-6, the J call TRBJ1-3, with 7 positions matching TRBD1. This CDR3 has 17 amino acids. With V trimmed by 5 bases and J by 3 bases, 13 bases remained unmatched. Germline assignment: CDR1 SGHVS and CDR2 FNYEAQ. CDR3 residues: CASSPEQGLVGGNTIYF. CDR3 nucleotide sequence: TGTGCCAGCAGCCCAGAACAGGGGCTCGTGGGTGGAAACACCATATATTTT. The variable domain in full, completed from reference TRBV7-6 and TRBJ1-3, reads GAGVSQSPRYKVTKRGQDVALRCDPISGHVSLYWYRQALGQGPEFLTYFNYEAQQDKSGLPNDRFSAERPEGSISTLTIQRTEQRDSAMYRCASSPEQGLVGGNTIYFGEGSWLTVV.

The rearrangement uses TRBV5-1 and TRBJ1-2, with D possibly being TRBD1 (5 bases). Trimming took 0 bases from V and 4 from J, leaving 19 bases between them. CDR3 length: 17 residues. Germline CDR1 and CDR2: SGHRS and YFSETQ. The CDR3 coding sequence is TGCGCCAGCAGCTTGGCCGGCTTGAACACAGGCGGCTATGGCTACACCTTC. This translates into CASSLAGLNTGGYGYTF.

The chain links TRBV6-5 to TRBJ2-3; no clear D. CDR3 length: 16 residues. The germline V gene has CDR1 MNHEY and CDR2 SVGAGI. V lost 2 bases and J lost 0, with 12 bases in between. The CDR3 protein is CASSYSRYASTDTQYF. The CDR3 nucleotides are TGTGCCAGCAGTTACAGTAGATACGCTAGCACAGATACGCAGTATTTT.

The chain uses TRBV12-3 or TRBV12-4 and TRBJ2-1; no definite D call. V lost 5 bases and J lost 7, with 9 bases in between. This CDR3 is built from 12 residues. CDR3 DNA: TGTGCCAGCAGTCCTTCCCGGAATGAGCAGTTCTTC. Amino acid sequence: CASSPSRNEQFF.

In the case of this clone: This CDR3 fails to terminate in the conserved phenylalanine or tryptophan, so it likely reflects a read error. The DNA is omitted, as the CDR3 cannot be located on it reliably, and the CDR3 follows TCRdb's listing. The rearrangement uses TRBV24-1 and TRBJ1-2; the table's TRBD1 call for D was not verified on the DNA. The V gene's germline CDR1 is KGHDR and CDR2 SFDVKD. Termini included, the CDR3 measures 18 amino acids. The CDR3 region is CATSDRDGWDIYLKQTTP.

The chain recombines TRBV13 with TRBJ2-1; 9 bases align to TRBD2. V gave up 7 bases and J gave up 11 bases; unmatched junction bases: 12. The CDR3 loop spans 14 amino acids. Germline V CDR1 and CDR2: PRHDT, FYEKMQ (reference sequence). In DNA, the CDR3 is TGTGCCAGCAAAGCGGCTAGCGGGGTCCGTCAGCAGTTCTTC. Translation gives CASKAASGVRQQFF.

V usage is TRBV24-1 and J usage is TRBJ2-3, with TRBD1 matching over 10 bases. V was pared by 0 bases and J by 7 bases, with 3 bases of the junction left unmatched. Germline CDR1 reads KGHDR; CDR2 reads SFDVKD. This CDR3 comprises 15 residues. Written as DNA, the CDR3 is TGTGCCACCAGTGATTTGCGACAGGGGGCATATACGCAGTATTTT. Translation: CATSDLRQGAYTQYF.

V usage is TRBV15 and J usage is TRBJ1-1; D not certain. Germline-derived CDR1 and CDR2 are LNHNV and YYDKDF (reference sequence). Trimming left V 0 bases short and J 0 bases short, with 8 bases between. The CDR3 has 15 residues. CDR3 in DNA: TGTGCCACCAGCAGAGAGGCCCCCATGAACACTGAAGCTTTCTTT. This codes for CATSREAPMNTEAFF.